The 9 T cell receptor beta chains below all came from one sample that was sequenced in a study of CD8 T cells in ankylosing spondylitis. In TCRdb, the 5' RACE reads were re-called with MiXCR into one record per CDR3 protein. The sample shows 350,000 to 450,000 distinct CDR3 sequences, more than 20% of them seen only once. Sequencing was done on a sample of blood, either unsorted or a sorted T cell fraction (not recorded which). These receptors were collected from a male donor with ankylosing spondylitis or in good health (not recorded which).

The chain carries TRBV11-2 and TRBJ2-5; D unresolved. The germline CDR1 and CDR2 sequences are SGHAT and FQNNGV. This CDR3 has 12 amino acids. V dropped 3 bases and J dropped 3 bases, with 5 bases sitting between them. The CDR3 loop is CASSFEEETQYF. CDR3 DNA: TGTGCCAGCAGCTTCGAAGAAGAGACCCAGTACTTC.

The CDR3 region has the DNA TGTGCCAGCAACGAGAGGGAAGCTTTCTTT. Amino acid sequence: CASNEREAFF. The gene calls are TRBV21-1 and TRBJ1-1. TRBV21-1 is a documented pseudogene. This CDR3 is built from 10 residues.

This clonotype was observed a handful of times. The rearrangement links TRBV13 to TRBJ2-1, with 8 bases identical to TRBD1. Germline loops: CDR1 PRHDT, CDR2 FYEKMQ (reference sequence). Trimming removed 5 bases from V and 5 bases from J; junction bases left unmatched: 11. The CDR3 has 16 residues. The CDR3 region has the DNA TGTGCCAGCAGCGACGGTGTGAGGACAGGGAACAATGAGCAGTTCTTC. Amino acid sequence: CASSDGVRTGNNEQFF.

This clonotype was picked up a small number of times. The genes are TRBV11-2 and TRBJ2-2, with D unresolved. The CDR3 has 15 amino acids. The V end lost 0 bases, the J end lost 2 bases, and 7 bases lay between the germline ends. Germline V gives CDR1 SGHAT, CDR2 FQNNGV. The CDR3: CASSLDVANTGELFF. Written as DNA, the CDR3 is TGTGCCAGCAGCTTAGATGTCGCTAACACCGGGGAGCTGTTTTTT. The whole variable domain, remainder taken from reference TRBV11-2 and TRBJ2-2, is EAGVAQSPRYKIIEKRQSVAFWCNPISGHATLYWYQQILGQGPKLLIQFQNNGVVDDSQLPKDRFSAERLKGVDSTLKIQPAKLEDSAVYLCASSLDVANTGELFFGEGSRLTVL.

The CDR3 coding sequence is TGTGCCTGGAGCGTCGGGACAGGGGGTTATTATGAGCAGTTCTTC. Translated: CAWSVGTGGYYEQFF. J is TRBJ2-1 and V is TRBV30; 11 bases agree with TRBD1. V shed 3 bases and J 8 bases; nucleotides not matched to a gene: 9. CDR1 is GTSNPN and CDR2 is SVGIG in the germline V gene (reference sequence). CDR3 length: 15 amino acids.

The chain is built from TRBV2 and TRBJ2-5; possible D gene TRBD1, 7 bases. This CDR3 has 14 amino acids. Trimming left V 6 bases short and J 4 bases short, with 15 bases between. Per germline, CDR1 SNHLY and CDR2 FYNNEI. The CDR3 DNA follows: TGTGCCAGCAGCGGGGGACAGCTTGCAGAGACCCAGTACTTC. Translating gives CASSGGQLAETQYF.

The chain recombines TRBV15 with TRBJ2-1; possibly TRBD2 for D (6 bases). The CDR3 has 16 amino acids. The V gene's germline CDR1 is LNHNV and CDR2 YYDKDF (reference sequence). With 0 bases removed from V and 9 bases from J, the gap between germline ends came to 18 bases. The CDR3 sequence: CATSREVGLPFSEQFF. The CDR3 DNA reads as TGTGCCACCAGCAGAGAGGTTGGACTACCGTTCTCTGAGCAGTTCTTC.

This clonotype was found a few times. The rearrangement uses TRBV7-8 and TRBJ2-1; tentative D call: TRBD1 (7 bases). The V and J ends lost 3 bases and 4 bases respectively, with 22 bases between them. The germline V gene encodes CDR1 SGHVS and CDR2 FQNEAQ. The CDR3 is 18 amino acids. CDR3 protein: CASSFSSVGAGQYNEQFF. The CDR3 DNA sequence: TGTGCCAGCAGCTTCTCTTCCGTCGGGGCGGGACAGTACAATGAGCAGTTCTTC.

This clonotype was counted at least ten times. The CDR3 sequence: CASSWTGDEQFF. The CDR3 DNA is TGCGCCAGCAGCTGGACAGGGGATGAGCAGTTCTTC. The rearrangement joins TRBV5-1 to TRBJ2-1; 9 bases agree with TRBD1. In germline, CDR1 is SGHRS, CDR2 YFSETQ. The CDR3 is 12 residues long. With 3 bases clipped from V and 8 bases from J, the junction kept 0 bases outside the gene matches. Complete variable domain (other parts from reference TRBV5-1 and TRBJ2-1): KAGVTQTPRYLIKTRGQQVTLSCSPISGHRSVSWYQQTPGQGLQFLFEYFSETQRNKGNFPGRFSGRQFSNSRSEMNVSTLELGDSALYLCASSWTGDEQFFGPGTRLTVL.